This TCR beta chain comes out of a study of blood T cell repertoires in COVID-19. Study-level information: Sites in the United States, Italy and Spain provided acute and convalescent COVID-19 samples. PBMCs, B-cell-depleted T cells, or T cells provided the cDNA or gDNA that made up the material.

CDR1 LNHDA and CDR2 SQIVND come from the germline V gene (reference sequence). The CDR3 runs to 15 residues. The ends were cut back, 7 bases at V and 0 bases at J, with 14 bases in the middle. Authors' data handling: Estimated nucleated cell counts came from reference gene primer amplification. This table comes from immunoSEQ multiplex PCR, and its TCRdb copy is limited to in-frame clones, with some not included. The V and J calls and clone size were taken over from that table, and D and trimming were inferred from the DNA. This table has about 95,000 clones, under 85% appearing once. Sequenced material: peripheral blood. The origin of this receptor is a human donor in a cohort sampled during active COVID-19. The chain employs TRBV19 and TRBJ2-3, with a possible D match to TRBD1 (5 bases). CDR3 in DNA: TGTGCCAGTATAGACAGTTTTTTTAGCACAGATACGCAGTATTTT. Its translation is CASIDSFFSTDTQYF.